The entry below describes one T cell receptor beta chain. Its target is unknown. The data originate from a study of T cells expressing NK-cell markers. Broader study findings: The contribution of dominant NKG2C+ clonotypes to CD8+ T cells in about 6 donors was roughly 1.0-7.5%.

Germline V gene lookup returns CDR1 SQVTM and CDR2 ANQGSEA. The CDR3 contains 12 residues. TCRdb reanalyzed the 5' RACE reads and collapses them to one entry per CDR3 protein, without DNA. In all, the sample yields about 540,000 distinct CDR3 sequences. The TCR was taken from a young man in good health. Input material: blood T cells: a sorted CD56 or NKG2C T cell subset, CD4+ or CD8+ T cells, or bulk PBMC T cells (not recorded which). The chain is built from TRBV29-1 and TRBJ2-3; TCRdb's D gene call, TRBD2, goes unchecked for lack of DNA. CDR3 sequence reads: CSVVISGSTQYF.